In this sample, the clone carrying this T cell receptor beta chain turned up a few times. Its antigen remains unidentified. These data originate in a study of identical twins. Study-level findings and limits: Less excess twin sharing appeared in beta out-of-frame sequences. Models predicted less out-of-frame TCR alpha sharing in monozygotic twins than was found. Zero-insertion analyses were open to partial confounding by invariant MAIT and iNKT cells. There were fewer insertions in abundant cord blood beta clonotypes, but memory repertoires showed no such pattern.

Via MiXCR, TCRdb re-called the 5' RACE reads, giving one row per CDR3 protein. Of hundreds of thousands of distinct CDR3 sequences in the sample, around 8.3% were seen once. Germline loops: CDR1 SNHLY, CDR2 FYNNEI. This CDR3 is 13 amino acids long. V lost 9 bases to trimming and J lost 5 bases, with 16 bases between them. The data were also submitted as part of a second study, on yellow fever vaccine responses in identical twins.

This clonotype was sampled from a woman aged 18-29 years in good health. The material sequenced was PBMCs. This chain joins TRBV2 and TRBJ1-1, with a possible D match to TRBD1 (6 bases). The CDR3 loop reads CASNGGASTEAFF. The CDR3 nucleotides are TGTGCCAGTAATGGGGGGGCGAGTACTGAAGCTTTCTTT.